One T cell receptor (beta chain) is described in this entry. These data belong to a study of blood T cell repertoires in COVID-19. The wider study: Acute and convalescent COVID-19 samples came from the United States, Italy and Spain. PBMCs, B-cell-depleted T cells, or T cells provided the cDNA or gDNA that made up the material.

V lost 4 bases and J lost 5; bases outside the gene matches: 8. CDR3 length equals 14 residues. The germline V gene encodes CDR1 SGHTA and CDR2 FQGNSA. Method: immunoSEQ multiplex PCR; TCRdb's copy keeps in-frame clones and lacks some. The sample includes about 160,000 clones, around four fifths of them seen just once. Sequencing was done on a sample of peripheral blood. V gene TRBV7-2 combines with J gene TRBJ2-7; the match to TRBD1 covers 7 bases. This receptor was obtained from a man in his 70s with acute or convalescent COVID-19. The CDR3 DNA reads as TGTGCCAGCAGCTCGGGACAGCTTAGCGACGAGCAGTACTTC. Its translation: CASSSGQLSDEQYF.